This TCR beta chain originates from a study of blood T cell repertoires in COVID-19. Whole-study context: COVID-19 samples collected from the United States, Italy and Spain covered acute and convalescent phases. PBMCs, B-cell-depleted T cells, or T cells were the source of the cDNA or gDNA that made up the material.

The CDR3 is 19 amino acids. Germline CDR1 is SGHDN and CDR2 is FVKESK. The V and J ends lost 4 bases and 1 base respectively, with 20 bases between them. Original handling: Amplification with reference gene primers provided the estimates of nucleated cell counts. Libraries were prepared by immunoSEQ multiplex PCR; TCRdb keeps only in-frame clonotypes and omits some of them. V, J and clone size are those of that table, while D and trimming were read from the DNA. The sample carries approximately 100,000 clones, approximately 91% recorded once. The source of this sequence is a woman aged 55-69 years with acute or convalescent COVID-19. This chain uses TRBV14 with TRBJ2-6, with D perhaps matching TRBD2 (5 bases). The sample taken for sequencing was peripheral blood. CDR3 nucleotides: TGTGCCAGCAGCCTTACTGGACGGGGTCATTATTCTGGGGCCAACGTCCTGACTTTC. Its translation is CASSLTGRGHYSGANVLTF.